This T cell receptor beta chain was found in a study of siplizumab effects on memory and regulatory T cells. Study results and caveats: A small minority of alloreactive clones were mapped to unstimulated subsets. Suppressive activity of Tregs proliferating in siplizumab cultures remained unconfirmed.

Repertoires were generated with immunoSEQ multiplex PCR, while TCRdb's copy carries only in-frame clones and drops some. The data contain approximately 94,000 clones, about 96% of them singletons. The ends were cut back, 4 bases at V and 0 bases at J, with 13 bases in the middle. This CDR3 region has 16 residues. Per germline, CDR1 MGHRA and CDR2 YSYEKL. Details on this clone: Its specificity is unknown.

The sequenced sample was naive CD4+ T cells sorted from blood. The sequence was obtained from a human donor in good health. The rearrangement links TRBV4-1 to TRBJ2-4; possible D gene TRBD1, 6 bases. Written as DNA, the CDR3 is TGCGCCAGCAGCCCCAAAGGGACATTAGCCAAAAACATTCAGTACTTC. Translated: CASSPKGTLAKNIQYF.